This T cell receptor (beta chain) was sequenced during a study of cytomegalovirus exposure and HLA in healthy donors. The V end lost 9 bases, the J end lost 7 bases, and 18 bases lay between the germline ends. CDR1 MNHEY and CDR2 SVGAGI come from the germline V gene. CDR3 length: 13 residues. 13 Jbeta primers and 60 Vbeta primers were used for the PCR. TCRdb keeps only in-frame clones here, not all; method: immunoSEQ multiplex PCR. The repertoire consists of 130,000 to 150,000 clones, with approximately 80% occurring once and the leading ten covering less than 3%. The sample was PBMCs. This sequence originates from a young woman in good health and CMV-seropositive. The chain couples TRBV6-5 to TRBJ1-1; D not resolved. The CDR3 reads CASAFGPHLEAFF. In DNA, the CDR3 is TGTGCCAGTGCGTTTGGGCCTCACCTTGAAGCTTTCTTT.